The 14 T cell receptor beta chains below all came from one sample that was sequenced in a study of chemoradiotherapy in HPV16-positive cancers. Clones were sequenced by immunoSEQ multiplex PCR, and TCRdb holds only the in-frame ones, with some missing. The table has about 3,500 clones, approximately 83% seen once; the top ten hold over 7.5%. The material sequenced was tumor tissue, taken from a patient who underwent chemoradiotherapy. These receptors were taken from a human donor with HPV-associated anogenital cancer.

V usage is TRBV4-2 and J usage is TRBJ2-7; 9 nucleotides align to TRBD2. V lost 0 bases, J lost 2 bases, and 2 bases stayed unmatched. Germline V lookup: CDR1 LGHNA, CDR2 YNFKEQ. The CDR3 runs to 15 residues. The CDR3 is CASSQELAGTYEQYF. CDR3 nucleotides: TGTGCCAGCAGCCAAGAGCTAGCGGGAACCTACGAGCAGTACTTC.

This clone was observed once. The V and J genes are TRBV4-1 and TRBJ2-3, with D unclear. The V end lost 0 bases, the J end lost 0 bases, and 7 bases lay between the germline ends. This CDR3 is 15 amino acids long. Per germline, CDR1 MGHRA and CDR2 YSYEKL. In nucleotides, the CDR3 is TGCGCCAGCAGCCAAGATCCGGGCAGCACAGATACGCAGTATTTT. Translated, it gives CASSQDPGSTDTQYF.

The J gene is TRBJ1-2, the V gene TRBV11-3; no clear D. This CDR3 is built from 16 residues. Germline lookup yields CDR1 SGHNT and CDR2 YENEEA. With 3 bases removed from V and 1 base from J, the gap between germline ends came to 15 bases. Here the CDR3 DNA reads TGTGCCAGCAGCTTGCCCCGAAGAAGTCTTAACTATGGCTACACCTTC. Translating it yields CASSLPRRSLNYGYTF. Filled out from reference TRBV11-3 and TRBJ1-2, the complete variable domain reads EAGVVQSPRYKIIEKKQPVAFWCNPISGHNTLYWYLQNLGQGPELLIRYENEEAVDDSQLPKDRFSAERLKGVDSTLKIQPAELGDSAVYLCASSLPRRSLNYGYTFGSGTRLTVV.

Written as DNA, the CDR3 is TGCGCCAGCAGGGGGGGGGCCACTGAAGCTTTCTTT. Its protein product is CASRGGATEAFF. This chain uses TRBV4-1 with TRBJ1-1, with D possibly being TRBD1 (6 bases). The V and J ends lost 6 bases and 4 bases respectively, with 9 bases between them. Germline CDR1 reads MGHRA; CDR2 reads YSYEKL. The CDR3 runs 12 residues.

V gene TRBV6-1 combines with J gene TRBJ2-4, with TRBD1 as a possible D gene (6 bases). Trimming took off 6 bases at V and 3 bases at J, with 15 bases between the two ends. Germline V gene lookup returns CDR1 MNHNS and CDR2 SASEGT. CDR3 length: 15 residues. In DNA form, the CDR3 reads TGTGCCAGCAGACTGGGGGCGATTGGCAAAAACATTCAGTACTTC. It is translated as CASRLGAIGKNIQYF.

This chain connects TRBV11-1 to TRBJ2-7; TRBD2 is a possible D gene (5 bases). Trimming pared 4 bases from V and 3 bases from J, leaving 10 bases between. This CDR3 has 13 residues. Germline CDR1 is SGHAT and CDR2 is FQDESV (reference sequence). CDR3: CASSSKGLYEQYF. The CDR3 DNA follows: TGTGCCAGCAGCTCAAAAGGACTCTACGAGCAGTACTTC.

This rearrangement joins TRBV30 to TRBJ1-6; tentative D call: TRBD1 (5 bases). CDR3 length: 16 residues. Trimming pared 3 bases from V and 0 bases from J, leaving 12 bases between. Germline lookup yields CDR1 GTSNPN and CDR2 SVGIG (reference sequence). The CDR3 here is CAWRAGTGSYNSPLHF. The CDR3 DNA reads as TGTGCCTGGAGGGCCGGGACCGGCTCCTATAATTCACCCCTCCACTTT.

The V and J genes are TRBV6-6 and TRBJ1-3, with D tentatively TRBD1 (5 bases). Between the trimmed V and J ends, which lost 2 bases and 2 bases, there was a span of 10 bases. The CDR3 has 15 residues. The germline V gene has CDR1 MNHNY and CDR2 SVGAGI (reference sequence). Here the CDR3 reads CASSYSRDAGNTIYF. DNA for the CDR3: TGTGCCAGCAGTTACAGCCGGGACGCTGGAAACACCATATATTTT.

CDR3 DNA: TGTGCCAGCAGAGGACAGCCCGGGGAGCTGTTTTTT. This encodes CASRGQPGELFF. This chain uses TRBV6-1 with TRBJ2-2; TRBD1 is a possible D gene (6 bases). Per the germline V gene, CDR1 is MNHNS and CDR2 is SASEGT. Trimming took off 6 bases at V and 6 bases at J, with 8 bases between the two ends. CDR3 size: 12 residues.

This clone has only a few counts. J is TRBJ1-2 and V is TRBV6-1; D is possibly TRBD1 (6 bases). Germline-derived CDR1 and CDR2 are MNHNS and SASEGT. The CDR3 consists of 13 residues. V was trimmed by 7 bases and J by 2 bases, leaving 11 bases between them. This CDR3 is CASTPTGNYGYTF. The DNA of the CDR3 is TGTGCCAGCACCCCGACAGGAAACTATGGCTACACCTTC.

Notes on this clone: One end of the junction fails to match germline, which may point to a read error. J is TRBJ1-1 and V is TRBV11-3; no clear D. Looked up from germline, CDR1 is SGHNT and CDR2 is YENEEA. CDR3 length: 13 amino acids. The CDR3 region has the DNA TGTGCCAGCAGCTTGTCGGCGTACACTGAAGTTTTCTTT. Its protein is CASSLSAYTEVFF. The full variable domain, rest sourced from reference TRBV11-3 and TRBJ1-1, is EAGVVQSPRYKIIEKKQPVAFWCNPISGHNTLYWYLQNLGQGPELLIRYENEEAVDDSQLPKDRFSAERLKGVDSTLKIQPAELGDSAVYLCASSLSAYTEVFFGQGTRLTVV.

This clone has only a few counts. The rearrangement links TRBV6-5 to TRBJ2-2, with D maybe TRBD1 (6 bases). Trimming shortened V by 6 bases and J by 6 bases, and 14 bases separated the two germline ends. This CDR3 spans 14 amino acids. Germline values: CDR1 MNHEY, CDR2 SVGAGI. DNA of the CDR3: TGTGCCAGCAGCCCCTCCGAGGGGGCCGGGGAGCTGTTTTTT. Its protein is CASSPSEGAGELFF.

The CDR3 here is CAYRPRDRMADTQYF. The CDR3 DNA is TGTGCTTACCGCCCCCGGGACAGGATGGCAGATACGCAGTATTTT. The chain recombines TRBV5-8 with TRBJ2-3; 8 bases line up with TRBD1. The CDR3 covers 15 residues. Germline CDR1 is SGHTS and CDR2 is YDEGEE.

The rearrangement uses TRBV19 and TRBJ2-5, with TRBD1 matching over 9 bases. With V trimmed by 6 bases and J by 5 bases, 4 bases remained unmatched. Germline CDR1 is LNHDA and CDR2 is SQIVND (reference sequence). The CDR3 spans 13 residues. The CDR3 DNA sequence: TGTGCCAGTAGCGGGACAGGGCGGGAGACCCAGTACTTC. Translation gives CASSGTGRETQYF.